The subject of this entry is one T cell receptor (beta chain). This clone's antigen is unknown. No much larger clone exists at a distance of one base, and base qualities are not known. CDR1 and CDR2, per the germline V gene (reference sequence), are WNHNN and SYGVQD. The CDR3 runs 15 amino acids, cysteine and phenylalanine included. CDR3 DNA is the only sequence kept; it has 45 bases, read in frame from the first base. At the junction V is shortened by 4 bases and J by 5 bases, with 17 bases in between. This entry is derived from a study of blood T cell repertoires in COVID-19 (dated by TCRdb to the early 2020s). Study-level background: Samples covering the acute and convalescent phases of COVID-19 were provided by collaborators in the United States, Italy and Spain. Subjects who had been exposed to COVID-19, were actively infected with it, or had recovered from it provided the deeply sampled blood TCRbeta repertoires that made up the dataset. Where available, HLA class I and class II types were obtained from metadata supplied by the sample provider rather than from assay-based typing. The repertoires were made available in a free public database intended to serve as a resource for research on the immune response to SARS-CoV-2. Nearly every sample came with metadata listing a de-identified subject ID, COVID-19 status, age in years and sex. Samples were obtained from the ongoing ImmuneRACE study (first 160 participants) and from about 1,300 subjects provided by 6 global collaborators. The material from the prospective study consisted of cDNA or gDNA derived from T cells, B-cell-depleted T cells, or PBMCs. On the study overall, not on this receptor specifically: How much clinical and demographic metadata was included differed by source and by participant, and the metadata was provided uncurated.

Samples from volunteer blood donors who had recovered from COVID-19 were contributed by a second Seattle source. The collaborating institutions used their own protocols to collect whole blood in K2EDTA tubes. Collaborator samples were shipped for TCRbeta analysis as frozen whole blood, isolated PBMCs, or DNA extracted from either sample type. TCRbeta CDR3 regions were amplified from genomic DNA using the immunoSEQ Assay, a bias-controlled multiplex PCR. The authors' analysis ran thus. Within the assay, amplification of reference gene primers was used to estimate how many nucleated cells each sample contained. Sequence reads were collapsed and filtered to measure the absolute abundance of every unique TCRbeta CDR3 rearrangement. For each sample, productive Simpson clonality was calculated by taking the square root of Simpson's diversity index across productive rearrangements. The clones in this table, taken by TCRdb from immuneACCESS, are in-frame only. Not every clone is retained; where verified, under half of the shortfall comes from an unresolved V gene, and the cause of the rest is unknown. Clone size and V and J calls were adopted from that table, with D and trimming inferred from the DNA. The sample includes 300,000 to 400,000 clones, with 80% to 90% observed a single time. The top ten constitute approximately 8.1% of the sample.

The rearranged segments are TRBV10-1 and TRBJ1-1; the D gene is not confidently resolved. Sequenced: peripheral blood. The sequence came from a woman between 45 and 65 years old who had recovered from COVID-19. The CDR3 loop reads CASSGQSANGTEAFF. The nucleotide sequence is TGCGCCAGCAGTGGGCAGAGCGCAAATGGGACTGAAGCTTTCTTT.